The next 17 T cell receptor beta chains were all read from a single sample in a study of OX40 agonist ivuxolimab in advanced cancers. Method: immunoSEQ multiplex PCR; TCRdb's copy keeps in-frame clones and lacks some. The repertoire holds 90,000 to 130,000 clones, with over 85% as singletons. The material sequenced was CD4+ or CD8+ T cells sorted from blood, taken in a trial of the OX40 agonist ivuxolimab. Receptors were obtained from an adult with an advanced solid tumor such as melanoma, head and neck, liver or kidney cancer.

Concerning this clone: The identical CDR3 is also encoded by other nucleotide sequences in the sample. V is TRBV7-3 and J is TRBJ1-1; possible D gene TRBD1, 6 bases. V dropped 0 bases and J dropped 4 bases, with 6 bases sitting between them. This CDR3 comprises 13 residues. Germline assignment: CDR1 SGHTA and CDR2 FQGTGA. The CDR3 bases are TGTGCCAGCAGCTTAACGGGGGCCACTGAAGCTTTCTTT. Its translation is CASSLTGATEAFF.

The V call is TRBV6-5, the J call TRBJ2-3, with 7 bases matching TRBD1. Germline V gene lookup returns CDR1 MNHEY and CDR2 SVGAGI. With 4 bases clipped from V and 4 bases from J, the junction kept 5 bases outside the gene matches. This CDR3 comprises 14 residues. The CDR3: CASSLQGSADTQYF. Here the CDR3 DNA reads TGTGCCAGCAGTTTACAGGGGAGTGCAGATACGCAGTATTTT.

CDR3 nucleotides: TGTGCCAGTAGTTCGGGACAGCTTTACAATGAGCAGTTCTTC. Translation gives CASSSGQLYNEQFF. The gene calls are TRBV19 and TRBJ2-1, with 7 bases lining up with TRBD1. Unmatched junction bases numbered 5, after V lost 5 bases and J lost 4 bases. Germline V gene sequence: CDR1 LNHDA, CDR2 SQIVND (reference sequence). This CDR3 has 14 residues.

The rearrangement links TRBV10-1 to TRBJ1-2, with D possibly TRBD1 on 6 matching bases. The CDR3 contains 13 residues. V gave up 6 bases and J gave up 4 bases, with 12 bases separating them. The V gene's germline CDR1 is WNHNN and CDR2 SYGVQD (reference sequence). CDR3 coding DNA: TGCGCCAGCAGCTCCGACAGGCCCTATGGCTACACCTTC. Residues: CASSSDRPYGYTF.

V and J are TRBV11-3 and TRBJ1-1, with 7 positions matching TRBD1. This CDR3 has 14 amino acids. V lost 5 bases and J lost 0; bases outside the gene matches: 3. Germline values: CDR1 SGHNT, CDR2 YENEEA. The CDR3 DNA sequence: TGTGCCAGCAGCCAGGGGACAGTGAACACTGAAGCTTTCTTT. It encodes CASSQGTVNTEAFF.

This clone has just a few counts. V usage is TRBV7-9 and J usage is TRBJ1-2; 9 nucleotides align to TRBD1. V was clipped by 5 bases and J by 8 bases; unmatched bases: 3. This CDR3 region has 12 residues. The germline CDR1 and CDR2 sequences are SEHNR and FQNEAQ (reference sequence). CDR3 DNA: TGTGCCAGCAGCACGACAGGGGGAGGCTACACCTTC. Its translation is CASSTTGGGYTF.

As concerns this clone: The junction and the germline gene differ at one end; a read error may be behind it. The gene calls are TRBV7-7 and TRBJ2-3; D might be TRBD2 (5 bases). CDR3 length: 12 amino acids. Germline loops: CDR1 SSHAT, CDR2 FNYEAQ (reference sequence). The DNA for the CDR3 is TGTGCTAGCAGCTCAGAGGGAAATACGCAGTATTTT. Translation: CASSSEGNTQYF.

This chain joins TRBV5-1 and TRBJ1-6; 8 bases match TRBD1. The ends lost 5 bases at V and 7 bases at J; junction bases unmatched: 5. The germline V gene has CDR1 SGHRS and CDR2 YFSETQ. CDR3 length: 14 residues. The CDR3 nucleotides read TGCGCCAGCAGGTCCGGGACAGGAAATTCACCCCTCCACTTT. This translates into CASRSGTGNSPLHF.

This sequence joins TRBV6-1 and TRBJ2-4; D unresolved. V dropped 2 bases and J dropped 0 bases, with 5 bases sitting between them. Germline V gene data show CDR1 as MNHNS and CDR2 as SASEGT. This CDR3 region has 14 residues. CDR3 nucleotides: TGTGCCAGCAGTGAATGGGGAGCCAAAAACATTCAGTACTTC. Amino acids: CASSEWGAKNIQYF.

The CDR3 DNA sequence: TGTGCCATCAGTGTCCCGGGACACTATGGCTACACCTTC. Translated: CAISVPGHYGYTF. The chain is built from TRBV10-3 and TRBJ1-2; TRBD1 is a possible D gene (5 bases). The CDR3 contains 13 residues. Germline CDR1 is ENHRY and CDR2 is SYGVKD. Trimming left V 4 bases short and J 3 bases short, with 9 bases between.

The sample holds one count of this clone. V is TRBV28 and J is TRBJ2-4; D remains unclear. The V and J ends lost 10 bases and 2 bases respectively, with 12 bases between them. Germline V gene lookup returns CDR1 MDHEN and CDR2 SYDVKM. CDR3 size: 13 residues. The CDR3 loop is CATQVTSKNIQYF. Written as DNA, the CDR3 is TGTGCCACCCAAGTAACGTCCAAAAACATTCAGTACTTC.

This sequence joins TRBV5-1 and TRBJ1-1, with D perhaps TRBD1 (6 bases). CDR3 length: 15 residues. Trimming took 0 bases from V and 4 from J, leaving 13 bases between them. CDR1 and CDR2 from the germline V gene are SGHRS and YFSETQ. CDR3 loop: CASSLDRVGSTEAFF. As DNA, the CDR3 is TGCGCCAGCAGCTTGGACAGGGTGGGAAGCACTGAAGCTTTCTTT.

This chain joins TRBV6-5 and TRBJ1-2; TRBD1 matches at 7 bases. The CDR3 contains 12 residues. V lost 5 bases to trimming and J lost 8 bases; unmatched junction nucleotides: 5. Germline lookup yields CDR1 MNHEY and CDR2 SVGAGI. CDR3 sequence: CASSGQAIGYTF. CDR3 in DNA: TGTGCCAGCAGTGGACAGGCCATCGGCTACACCTTC.

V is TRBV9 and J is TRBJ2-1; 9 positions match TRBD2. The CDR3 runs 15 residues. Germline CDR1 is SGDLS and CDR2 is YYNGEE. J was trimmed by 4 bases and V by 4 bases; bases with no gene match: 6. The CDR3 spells CASSNGLASYNEQFF. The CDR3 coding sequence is TGTGCCAGCAGCAATGGACTAGCGTCATACAATGAGCAGTTCTTC.

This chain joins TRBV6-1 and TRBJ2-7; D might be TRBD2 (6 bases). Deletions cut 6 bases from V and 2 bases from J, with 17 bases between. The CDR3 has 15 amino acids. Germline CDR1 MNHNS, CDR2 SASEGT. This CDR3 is CASRPTPWEAYEQYF. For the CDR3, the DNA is TGTGCCAGCAGGCCGACACCGTGGGAGGCCTACGAGCAGTACTTC.

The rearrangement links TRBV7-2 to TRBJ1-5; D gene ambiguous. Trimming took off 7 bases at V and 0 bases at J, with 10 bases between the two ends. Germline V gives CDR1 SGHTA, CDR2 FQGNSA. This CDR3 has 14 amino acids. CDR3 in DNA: TGTGCCAGCAACCTGGACGGTAGCAATCAGCCCCAGCATTTT. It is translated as CASNLDGSNQPQHF.

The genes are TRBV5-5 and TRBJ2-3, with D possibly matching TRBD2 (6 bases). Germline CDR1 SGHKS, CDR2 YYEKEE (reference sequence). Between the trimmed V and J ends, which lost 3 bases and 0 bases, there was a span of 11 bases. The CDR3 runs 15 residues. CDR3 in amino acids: CASSWDGTSTDTQYF. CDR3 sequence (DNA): TGTGCCAGCAGCTGGGACGGGACTAGCACAGATACGCAGTATTTT.